This T cell receptor beta chain was sequenced in a study of blood T cell repertoires in COVID-19. About the study: COVID-19 samples from acute and convalescent phases originated in the United States, Italy and Spain. T cells, B-cell-depleted T cells, or PBMCs supplied cDNA or gDNA.

In the study's own analysis: Estimated nucleated cell counts came from reference gene primer amplification. The method was immunoSEQ multiplex PCR; TCRdb's version includes in-frame clones alone and lacks a portion of them. D and trimming come from the DNA, and the V and J calls and clone size come from that table. The table has 110,000 or so clones, over 60% seen once. The CDR3 covers 18 residues. Trimming left V 5 bases short and J 0 bases short, with 20 bases between. Germline assignment: CDR1 SEHNR and CDR2 FQNEAQ (reference sequence). Sequencing used peripheral blood. This sequence joins TRBV7-9 and TRBJ1-5, with TRBD1 as a possible D gene (5 bases). The TCR comes from a human donor in a cohort sampled during active COVID-19. Written as DNA, the CDR3 is TGTGCCAGCAGCCCCTCTTCCGGGGGGTTATATAGCAATCAGCCCCAGCATTTT. Amino acid sequence: CASSPSSGGLYSNQPQHF.